This T cell receptor (beta chain) came from a study of T cells in Graves' hyperthyroidism and ophthalmopathy. Regarding the study as a whole: Researchers report that a 13 V-J model separated ophthalmopathy from stable hyperthyroidism. Most thyroid clonotypes that were expanded above 0.001 also turned up in blood.

RNA transcripts were the template for amplifying TCR beta CDR3 regions. Primed by the HTBI set, a first-round RT-PCR was run on the TCR CDR3. One entry per CDR3 protein, called by TCRdb with MiXCR from the multiplex PCR reads. This sample yields about 600,000 distinct CDR3 sequences, of which about a sixth are seen a single time; approximately 3.5% belongs to the top ten. The CDR3 covers 14 residues. Looked up from germline, CDR1 is MGHRA and CDR2 is YSYEKL. The V and J ends lost 4 bases and 7 bases, in that order; junction bases with no gene match: 8. Uncontrolled infection, other autoimmune disease, pregnancy and lactation each barred patients from inclusion. Together with thyroid ultrasound, orbital computed tomography, serum thyroxine and TRAb, clinical symptoms were used for diagnoses. This clonotype was counted only a few times. Its antigen is currently unknown.

This clonotype was sampled from a middle-aged woman with Graves' ophthalmopathy. The chain joins TRBV4-1 to TRBJ1-2; 8 bases align to TRBD1. The sample comprised blood. The CDR3, as DNA: TGCGCCAGCAGCCCCCTAGGACAGGGAGGTGGCTACACCTTC. It encodes CASSPLGQGGGYTF.